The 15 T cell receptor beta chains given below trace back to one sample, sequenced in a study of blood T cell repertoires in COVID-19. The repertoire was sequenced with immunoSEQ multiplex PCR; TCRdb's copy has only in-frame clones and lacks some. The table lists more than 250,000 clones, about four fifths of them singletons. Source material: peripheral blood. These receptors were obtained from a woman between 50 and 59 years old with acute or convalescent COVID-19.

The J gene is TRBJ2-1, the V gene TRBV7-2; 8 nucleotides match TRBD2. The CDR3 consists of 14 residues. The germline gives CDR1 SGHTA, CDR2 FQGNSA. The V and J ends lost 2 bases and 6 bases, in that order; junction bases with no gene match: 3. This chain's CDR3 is CASSLSLAGNEQFF. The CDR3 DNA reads TGTGCCAGCAGCTTAAGTCTAGCGGGCAATGAGCAGTTCTTC.

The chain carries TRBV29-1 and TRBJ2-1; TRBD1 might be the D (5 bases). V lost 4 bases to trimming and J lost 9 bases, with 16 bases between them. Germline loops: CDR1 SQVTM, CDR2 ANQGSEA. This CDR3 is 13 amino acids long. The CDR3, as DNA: TGCAGCGTTGCAGGGCAGGGTGTCGGTGAGCAGTTCTTC. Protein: CSVAGQGVGEQFF.

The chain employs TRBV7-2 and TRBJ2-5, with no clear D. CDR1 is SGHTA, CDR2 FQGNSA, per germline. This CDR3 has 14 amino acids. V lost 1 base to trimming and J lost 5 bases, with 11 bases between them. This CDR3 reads CASSLVAVRETQYF. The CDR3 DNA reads TGTGCCAGCAGCTTAGTCGCAGTCAGGGAGACCCAGTACTTC.

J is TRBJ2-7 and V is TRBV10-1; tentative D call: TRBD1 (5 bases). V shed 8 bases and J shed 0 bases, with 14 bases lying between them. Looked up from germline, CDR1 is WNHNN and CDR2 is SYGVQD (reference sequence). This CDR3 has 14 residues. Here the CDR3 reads CASRQKSSSYEQYV. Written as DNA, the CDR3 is TGCGCCAGCCGACAGAAGTCTTCCTCCTACGAGCAGTACGTC.

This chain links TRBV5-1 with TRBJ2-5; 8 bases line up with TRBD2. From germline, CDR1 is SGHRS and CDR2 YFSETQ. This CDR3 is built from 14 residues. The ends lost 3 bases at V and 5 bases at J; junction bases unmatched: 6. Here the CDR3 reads CASSYAGGGETQYF. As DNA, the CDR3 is TGCGCCAGCAGCTACGCGGGAGGCGGTGAGACCCAGTACTTC.

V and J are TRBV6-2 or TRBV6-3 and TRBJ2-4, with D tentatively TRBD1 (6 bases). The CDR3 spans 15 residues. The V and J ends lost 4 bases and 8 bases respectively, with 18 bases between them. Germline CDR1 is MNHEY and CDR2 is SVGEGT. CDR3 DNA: TGTGCCAGCAGTTTAGGCAGGGGTTATTTGGACATTCAGTACTTC. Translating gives CASSLGRGYLDIQYF.

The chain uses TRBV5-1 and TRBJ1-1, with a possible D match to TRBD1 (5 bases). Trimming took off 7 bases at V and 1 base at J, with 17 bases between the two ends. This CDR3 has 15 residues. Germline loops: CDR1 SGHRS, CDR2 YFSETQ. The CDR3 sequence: CASGGGSAGNTEAFF. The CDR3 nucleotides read TGCGCCAGCGGCGGGGGTTCAGCAGGGAACACTGAAGCTTTCTTT.

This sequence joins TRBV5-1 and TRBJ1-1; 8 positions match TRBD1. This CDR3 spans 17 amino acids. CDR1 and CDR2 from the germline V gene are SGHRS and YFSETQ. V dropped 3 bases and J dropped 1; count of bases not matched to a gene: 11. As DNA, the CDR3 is TGCGCCAGCAGCTCCCCAAAAAAGGACAGGGCGAACACTGAAGCTTTCTTT. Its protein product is CASSSPKKDRANTEAFF. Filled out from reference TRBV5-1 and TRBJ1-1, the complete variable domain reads KAGVTQTPRYLIKTRGQQVTLSCSPISGHRSVSWYQQTPGQGLQFLFEYFSETQRNKGNFPGRFSGRQFSNSRSEMNVSTLELGDSALYLCASSSPKKDRANTEAFFGQGTRLTVV.

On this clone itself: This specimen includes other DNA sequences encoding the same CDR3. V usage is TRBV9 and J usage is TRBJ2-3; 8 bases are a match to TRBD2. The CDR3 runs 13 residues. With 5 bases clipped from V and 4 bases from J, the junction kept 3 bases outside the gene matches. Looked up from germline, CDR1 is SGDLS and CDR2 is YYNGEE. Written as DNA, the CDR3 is TGTGCCAGCAGTGGGACTAGGGCAGATACGCAGTATTTT. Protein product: CASSGTRADTQYF.

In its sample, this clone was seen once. The CDR3 DNA is TGTGCCAGCAGTTACCAACCCCCGGGGTGGGGTACGCAGTATTTT. Its translation: CASSYQPPGWGTQYF. The chain uses TRBV6-2 or TRBV6-3 and TRBJ2-3; tentatively, D is TRBD2 (5 bases). The CDR3 totals 15 residues. V was trimmed by 2 bases and J by 8 bases, leaving 17 bases between them. Germline CDR1 reads MNHEY; CDR2 reads SVGEGT.

The CDR3 region is CASTPSRSNQPQHF. The CDR3 region has the DNA TGTGCCAGCACCCCCTCCAGGAGCAATCAGCCCCAGCATTTT. V usage is TRBV6-5 and J usage is TRBJ1-5; D not certain. This CDR3 has 14 amino acids. CDR1 and CDR2 from the germline V gene are MNHEY and SVGAGI. The V and J ends lost 7 bases and 1 base respectively, with 11 bases between them.

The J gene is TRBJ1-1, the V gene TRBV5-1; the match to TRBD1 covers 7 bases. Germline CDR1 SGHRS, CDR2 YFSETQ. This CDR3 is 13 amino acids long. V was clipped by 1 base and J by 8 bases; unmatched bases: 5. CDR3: CASSLTSTGEAFF. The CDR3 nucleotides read TGCGCCAGCAGCTTGACATCGACAGGGGAAGCTTTCTTT.

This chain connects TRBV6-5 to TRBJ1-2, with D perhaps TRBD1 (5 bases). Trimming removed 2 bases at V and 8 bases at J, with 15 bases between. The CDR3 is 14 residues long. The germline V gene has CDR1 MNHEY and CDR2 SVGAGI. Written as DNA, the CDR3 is TGTGCCAGCAGTTACGGGACGGAGGGGAGCGGCTACACCTTC. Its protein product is CASSYGTEGSGYTF.

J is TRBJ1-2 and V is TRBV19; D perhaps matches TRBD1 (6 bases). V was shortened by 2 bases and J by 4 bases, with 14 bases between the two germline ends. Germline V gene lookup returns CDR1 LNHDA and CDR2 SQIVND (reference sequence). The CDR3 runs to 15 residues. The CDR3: CASSIPGPGAYGYTF. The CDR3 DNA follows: TGTGCCAGTAGTATACCCGGCCCAGGGGCCTATGGCTACACCTTC.

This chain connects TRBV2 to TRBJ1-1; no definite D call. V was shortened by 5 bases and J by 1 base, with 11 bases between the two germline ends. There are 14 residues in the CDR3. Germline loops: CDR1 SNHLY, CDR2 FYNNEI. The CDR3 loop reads CASSPSASNTEAFF. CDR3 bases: TGTGCCAGCAGTCCGAGCGCTTCGAACACTGAAGCTTTCTTT.